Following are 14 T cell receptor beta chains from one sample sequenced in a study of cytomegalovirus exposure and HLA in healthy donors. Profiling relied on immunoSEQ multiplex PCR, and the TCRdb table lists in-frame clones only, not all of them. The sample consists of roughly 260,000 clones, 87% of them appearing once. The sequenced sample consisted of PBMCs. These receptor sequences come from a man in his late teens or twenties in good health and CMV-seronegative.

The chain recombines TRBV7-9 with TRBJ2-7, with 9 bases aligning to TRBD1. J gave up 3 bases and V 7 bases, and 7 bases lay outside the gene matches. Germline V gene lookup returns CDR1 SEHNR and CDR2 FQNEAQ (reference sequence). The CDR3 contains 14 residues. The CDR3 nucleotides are TGTGCCAGCAATACGGGACAGGGTATCTACGAGCAGTACTTC. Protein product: CASNTGQGIYEQYF. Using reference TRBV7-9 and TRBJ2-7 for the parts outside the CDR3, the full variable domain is DTGVSQNPRHKITKRGQNVTFRCDPISEHNRLYWYRQTLGQGPEFLTYFQNEAQLEKSRLLSDRFSAERPKGSFSTLEIQRTEQGDSAMYLCASNTGQGIYEQYFGPGTRLTVT.

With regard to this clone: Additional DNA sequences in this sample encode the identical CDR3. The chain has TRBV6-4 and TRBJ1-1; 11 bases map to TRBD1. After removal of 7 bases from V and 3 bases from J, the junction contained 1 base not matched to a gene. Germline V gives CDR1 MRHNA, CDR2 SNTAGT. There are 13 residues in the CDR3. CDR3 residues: CASKGQGDTEAFF. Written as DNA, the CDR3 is TGTGCCAGCAAGGGACAGGGGGACACTGAAGCTTTCTTT.

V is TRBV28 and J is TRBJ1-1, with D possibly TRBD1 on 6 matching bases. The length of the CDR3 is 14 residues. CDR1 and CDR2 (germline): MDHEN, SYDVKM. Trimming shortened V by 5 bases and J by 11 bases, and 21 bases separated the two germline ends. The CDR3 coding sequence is TGTGCCAGCAGTCCTCCAGCCGCCAGGGGATCGGCTTTCTTT. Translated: CASSPPAARGSAFF.

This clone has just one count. The CDR3 here is CASSHRTSSTDTQYF. The CDR3 nucleotides read TGTGCCAGCTCTCACCGGACTAGTTCCACAGATACGCAGTATTTT. The chain couples TRBV18 to TRBJ2-3; 7 bases agree with TRBD2. This CDR3 spans 15 amino acids. Trimming took 6 bases from V and 2 from J; bases not matched to a gene: 8. Germline assignment: CDR1 KGHSH and CDR2 LQKENI.

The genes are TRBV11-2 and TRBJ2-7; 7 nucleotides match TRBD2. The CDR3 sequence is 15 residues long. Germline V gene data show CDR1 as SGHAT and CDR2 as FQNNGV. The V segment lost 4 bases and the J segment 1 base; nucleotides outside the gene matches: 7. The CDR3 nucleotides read TGTGCCAGCAGCTCGGAGGGAGGGGCTTCCTACGAGCAGTACTTC. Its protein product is CASSSEGGASYEQYF. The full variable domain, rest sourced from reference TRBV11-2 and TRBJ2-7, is EAGVAQSPRYKIIEKRQSVAFWCNPISGHATLYWYQQILGQGPKLLIQFQNNGVVDDSQLPKDRFSAERLKGVDSTLKIQPAKLEDSAVYLCASSSEGGASYEQYFGPGTRLTVT.

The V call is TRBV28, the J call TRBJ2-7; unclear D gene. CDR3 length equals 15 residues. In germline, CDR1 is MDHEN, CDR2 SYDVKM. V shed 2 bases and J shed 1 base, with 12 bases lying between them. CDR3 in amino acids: CASSLTYRQSYEQYF. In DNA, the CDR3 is TGTGCCAGCAGTTTAACCTACAGACAATCCTACGAGCAGTACTTC.

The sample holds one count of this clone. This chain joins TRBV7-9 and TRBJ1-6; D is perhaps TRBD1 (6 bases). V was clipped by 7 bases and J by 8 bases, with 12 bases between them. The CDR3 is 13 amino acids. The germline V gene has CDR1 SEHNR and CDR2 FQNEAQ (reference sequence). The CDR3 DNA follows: TGTGCCAGCAAACAGGGTTCTGATTCACCCCTCCACTTT. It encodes CASKQGSDSPLHF.

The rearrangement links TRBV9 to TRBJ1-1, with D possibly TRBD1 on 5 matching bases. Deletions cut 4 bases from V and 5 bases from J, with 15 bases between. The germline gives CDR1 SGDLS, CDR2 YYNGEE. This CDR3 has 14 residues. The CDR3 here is CASSLGGRSTEAFF. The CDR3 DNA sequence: TGTGCCAGCAGCCTCGGGGGGAGGTCTACTGAAGCTTTCTTT.

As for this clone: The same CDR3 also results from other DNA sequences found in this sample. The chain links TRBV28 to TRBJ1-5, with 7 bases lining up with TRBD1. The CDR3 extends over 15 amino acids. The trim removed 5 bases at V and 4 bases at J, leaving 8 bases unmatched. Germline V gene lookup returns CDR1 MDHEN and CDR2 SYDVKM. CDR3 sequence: CASSLDRVRNQPQHF. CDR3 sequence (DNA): TGTGCCAGCAGTCTCGACAGGGTAAGGAATCAGCCCCAGCATTTT.

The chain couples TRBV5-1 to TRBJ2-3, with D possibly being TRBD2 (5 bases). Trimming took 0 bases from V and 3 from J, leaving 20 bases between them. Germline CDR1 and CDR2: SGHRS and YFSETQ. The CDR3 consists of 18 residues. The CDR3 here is CASSLEPPSLQWTDTQYF. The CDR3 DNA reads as TGCGCCAGCAGCTTGGAGCCCCCTAGCCTCCAGTGGACAGATACGCAGTATTTT.

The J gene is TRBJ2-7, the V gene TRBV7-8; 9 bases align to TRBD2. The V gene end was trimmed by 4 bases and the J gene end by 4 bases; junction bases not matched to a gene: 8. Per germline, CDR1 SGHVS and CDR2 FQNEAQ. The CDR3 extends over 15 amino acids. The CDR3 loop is CASSSEPSGVYEQYF. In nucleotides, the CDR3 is TGTGCCAGCAGCTCCGAACCTAGCGGGGTTTACGAGCAGTACTTC.

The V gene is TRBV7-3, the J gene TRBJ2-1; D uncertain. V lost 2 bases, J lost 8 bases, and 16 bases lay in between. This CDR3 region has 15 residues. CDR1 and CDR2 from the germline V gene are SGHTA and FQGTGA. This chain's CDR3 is CASSLGNTLSDEQFF. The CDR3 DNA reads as TGTGCCAGCAGCTTAGGTAATACCTTGAGCGATGAGCAGTTCTTC.

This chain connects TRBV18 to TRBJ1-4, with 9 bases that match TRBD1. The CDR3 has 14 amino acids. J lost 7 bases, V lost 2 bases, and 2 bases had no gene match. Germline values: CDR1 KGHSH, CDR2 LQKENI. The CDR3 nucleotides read TGTGCCAGCTCACCAACAGGGGGCACTGAAAAACTGTTTTTT. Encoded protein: CASSPTGGTEKLFF.

CDR3: CASSTWTSGGFWVQYF. In nucleotides, the CDR3 is TGCGCCAGCAGCACATGGACTAGCGGGGGGTTTTGGGTGCAGTACTTC. V is TRBV5-1 and J is TRBJ2-7, with 14 bases aligning to TRBD2. This CDR3 has 16 residues. The V segment lost 4 bases and the J segment 9 bases; nucleotides outside the gene matches: 12. Germline V lookup: CDR1 SGHRS, CDR2 YFSETQ. Based on the CDR3 plus reference TRBV5-1 and TRBJ2-7, the full variable domain is KAGVTQTPRYLIKTRGQQVTLSCSPISGHRSVSWYQQTPGQGLQFLFEYFSETQRNKGNFPGRFSGRQFSNSRSEMNVSTLELGDSALYLCASSTWTSGGFWVQYFGPGTRLTVT.